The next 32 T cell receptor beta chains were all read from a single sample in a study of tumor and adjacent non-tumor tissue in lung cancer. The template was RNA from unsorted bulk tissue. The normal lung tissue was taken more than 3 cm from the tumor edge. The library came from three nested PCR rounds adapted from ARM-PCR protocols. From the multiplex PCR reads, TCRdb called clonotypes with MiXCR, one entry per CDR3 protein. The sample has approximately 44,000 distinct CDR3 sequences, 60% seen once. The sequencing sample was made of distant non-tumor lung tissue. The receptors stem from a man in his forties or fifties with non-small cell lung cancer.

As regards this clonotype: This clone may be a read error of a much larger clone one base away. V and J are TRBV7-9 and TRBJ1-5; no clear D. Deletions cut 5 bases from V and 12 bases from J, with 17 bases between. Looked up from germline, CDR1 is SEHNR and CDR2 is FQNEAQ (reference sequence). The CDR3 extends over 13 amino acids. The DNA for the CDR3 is TGTGCCAGCAGCCCCCCGGGTGGCCTGTTCCAGCATTTT. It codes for CASSPPGGLFQHF. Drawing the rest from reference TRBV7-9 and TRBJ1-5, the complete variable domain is DTGVSQNPRHKITKRGQNVTFRCDPISEHNRLYWYRQTLGQGPEFLTYFQNEAQLEKSRLLSDRFSAERPKGSFSTLEIQRTEQGDSAMYLCASSPPGGLFQHFGDGTRLSIL.

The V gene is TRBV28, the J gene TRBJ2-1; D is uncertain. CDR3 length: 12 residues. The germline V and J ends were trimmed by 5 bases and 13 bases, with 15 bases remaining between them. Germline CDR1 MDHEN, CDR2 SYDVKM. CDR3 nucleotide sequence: TGTGCCAGCAGTCCCCGGCAGGTGGGCCAGTTCTTC. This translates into CASSPRQVGQFF.

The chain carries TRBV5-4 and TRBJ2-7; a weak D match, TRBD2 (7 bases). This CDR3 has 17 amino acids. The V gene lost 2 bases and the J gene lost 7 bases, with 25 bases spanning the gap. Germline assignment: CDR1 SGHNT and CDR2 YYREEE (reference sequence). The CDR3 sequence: CASSFGGSAGNAQEQYF. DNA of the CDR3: TGTGCCAGCAGCTTCGGGGGCTCAGCGGGAAATGCACAAGAGCAGTACTTC.

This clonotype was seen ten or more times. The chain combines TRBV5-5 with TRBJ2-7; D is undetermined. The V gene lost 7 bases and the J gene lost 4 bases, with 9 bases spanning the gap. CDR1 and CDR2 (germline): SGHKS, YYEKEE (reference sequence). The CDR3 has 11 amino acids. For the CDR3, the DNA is TGTGCCAGCTGGGCGCAGTACGAGCAGTACTTC. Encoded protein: CASWAQYEQYF.

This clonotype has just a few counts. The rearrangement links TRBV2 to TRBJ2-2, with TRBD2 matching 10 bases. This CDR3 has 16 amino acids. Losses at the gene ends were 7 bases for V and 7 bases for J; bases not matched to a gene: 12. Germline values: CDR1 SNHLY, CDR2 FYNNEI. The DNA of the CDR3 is TGTGCCAGCATCAGGCTAGCGGGAGAAGAGTACGGGGAGCTGTTTTTT. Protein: CASIRLAGEEYGELFF. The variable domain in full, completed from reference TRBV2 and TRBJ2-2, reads EPEVTQTPSHQVTQMGQEVILRCVPISNHLYFYWYRQILGQKVEFLVSFYNNEISEKSEIFDDQFSVERPDGSNFTLKIRSTKLEDSAMYFCASIRLAGEEYGELFFGEGSRLTVL.

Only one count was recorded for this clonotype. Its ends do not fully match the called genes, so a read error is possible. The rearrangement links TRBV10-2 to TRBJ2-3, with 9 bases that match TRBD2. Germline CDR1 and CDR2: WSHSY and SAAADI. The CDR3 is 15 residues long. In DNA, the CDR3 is TGCGCCAGTGGAGCGGGGGGTGAGTTCGGCAATACGAAGTATTTT. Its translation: CASGAGGEFGNTKYF.

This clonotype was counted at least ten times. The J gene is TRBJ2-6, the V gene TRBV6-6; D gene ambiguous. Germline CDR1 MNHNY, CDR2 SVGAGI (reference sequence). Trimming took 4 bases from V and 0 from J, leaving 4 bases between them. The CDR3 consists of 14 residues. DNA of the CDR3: TGTGCCAGCAGTTTCTTCTCTGGGGCCAACGTCCTGACTTTC. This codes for CASSFFSGANVLTF.

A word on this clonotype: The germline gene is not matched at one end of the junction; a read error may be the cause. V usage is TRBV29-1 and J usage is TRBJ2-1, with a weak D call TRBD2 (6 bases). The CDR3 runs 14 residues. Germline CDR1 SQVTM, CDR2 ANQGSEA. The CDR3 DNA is TGCAGTGTTGGAGATACAGGCCGCGGGGATGAGCAGTTCTTC. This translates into CSVGDTGRGDEQFF.

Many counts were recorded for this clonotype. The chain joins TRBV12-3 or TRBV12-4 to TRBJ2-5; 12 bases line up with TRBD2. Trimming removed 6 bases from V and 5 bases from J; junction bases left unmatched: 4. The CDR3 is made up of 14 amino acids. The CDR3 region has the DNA TGTGCCAGCAGCCGACTAGCGGGGGACGAGACCCAGTACTTC. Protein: CASSRLAGDETQYF.

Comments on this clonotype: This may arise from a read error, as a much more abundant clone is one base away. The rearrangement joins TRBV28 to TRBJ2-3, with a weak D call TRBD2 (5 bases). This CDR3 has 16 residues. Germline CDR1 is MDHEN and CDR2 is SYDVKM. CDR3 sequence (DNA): TGTGCCTGCAGTTTCAGCGCGGACTCCCACTCAGATACGCAGTATTTT. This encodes CACSFSADSHSDTQYF. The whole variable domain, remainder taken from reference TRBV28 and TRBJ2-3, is DVKVTQSSRYLVKRTGEKVFLECVQDMDHENMFWYRQDPGLGLRLIYFSYDVKMKEKGDIPEGYSVSREKKERFSLILESASTNQTSMYLCACSFSADSHSDTQYFGPGTRLTVL.

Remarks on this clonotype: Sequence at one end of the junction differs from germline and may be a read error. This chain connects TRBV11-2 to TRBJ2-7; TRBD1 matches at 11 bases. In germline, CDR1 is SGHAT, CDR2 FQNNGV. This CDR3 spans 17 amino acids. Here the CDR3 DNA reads TGTGCTAGCAGCTTAGGGACAGGGGGTGGCAGCTCCTACGGGCAGTACTTC. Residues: CASSLGTGGGSSYGQYF.

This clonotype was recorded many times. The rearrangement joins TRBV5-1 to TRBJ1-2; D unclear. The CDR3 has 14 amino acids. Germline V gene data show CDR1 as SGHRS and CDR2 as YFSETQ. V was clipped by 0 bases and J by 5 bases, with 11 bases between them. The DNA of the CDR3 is TGCGCCAGCAGCTTGGGCCTCCCAAGATATGGCTACACCTTC. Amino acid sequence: CASSLGLPRYGYTF.

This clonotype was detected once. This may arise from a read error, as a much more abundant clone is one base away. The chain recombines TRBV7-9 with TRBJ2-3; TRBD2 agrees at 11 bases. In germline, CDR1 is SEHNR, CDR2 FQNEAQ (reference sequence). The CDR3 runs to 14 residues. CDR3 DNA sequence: TGTGGCAGCAGCTCTAGCGGGGGGTGGAATACGCAGTATTTT. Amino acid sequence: CGSSSSGGWNTQYF. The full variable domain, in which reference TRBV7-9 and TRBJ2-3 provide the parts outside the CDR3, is DTGVSQNPRHKITKRGQNVTFRCDPISEHNRLYWYRQTLGQGPEFLTYFQNEAQLEKSRLLSDRFSAERPKGSFSTLEIQRTEQGDSAMYLCGSSSSGGWNTQYFGPGTRLTVL.

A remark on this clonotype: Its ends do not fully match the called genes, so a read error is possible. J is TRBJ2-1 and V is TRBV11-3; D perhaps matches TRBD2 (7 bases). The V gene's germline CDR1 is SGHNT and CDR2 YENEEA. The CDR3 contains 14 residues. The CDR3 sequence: CVSSLDRGGGEQFF. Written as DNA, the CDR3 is TGTGTCAGCAGCTTAGATCGAGGGGGGGGTGAGCAGTTCTTT. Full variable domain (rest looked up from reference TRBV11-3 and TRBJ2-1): EAGVVQSPRYKIIEKKQPVAFWCNPISGHNTLYWYLQNLGQGPELLIRYENEEAVDDSQLPKDRFSAERLKGVDSTLKIQPAELGDSAVYLCVSSLDRGGGEQFFGPGTRLTVL.

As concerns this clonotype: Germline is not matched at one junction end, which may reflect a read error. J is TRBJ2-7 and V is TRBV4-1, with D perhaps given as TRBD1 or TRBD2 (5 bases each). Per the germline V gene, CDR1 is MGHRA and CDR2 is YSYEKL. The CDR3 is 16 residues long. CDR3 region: CASSQEWTEAGLGQYF. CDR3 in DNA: TGCGCCAGCAGCCAAGAATGGACGGAGGCAGGGCTCGGGCAGTATTTC.

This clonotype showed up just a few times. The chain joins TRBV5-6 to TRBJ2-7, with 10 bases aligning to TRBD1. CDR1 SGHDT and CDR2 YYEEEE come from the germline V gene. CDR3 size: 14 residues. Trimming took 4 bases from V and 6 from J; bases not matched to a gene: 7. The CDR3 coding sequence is TGTGCCAGCAGCCGGGACAGGGGTAGAAGCGAGCAGTACTTC. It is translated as CASSRDRGRSEQYF.

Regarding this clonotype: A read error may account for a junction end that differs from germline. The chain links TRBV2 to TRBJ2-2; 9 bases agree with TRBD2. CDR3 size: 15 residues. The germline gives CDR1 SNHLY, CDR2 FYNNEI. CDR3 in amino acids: CASSATSGNTGELLF. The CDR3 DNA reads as TGTGCCAGCAGTGCGACTAGCGGCAACACCGGGGAGCTATTGTTT.

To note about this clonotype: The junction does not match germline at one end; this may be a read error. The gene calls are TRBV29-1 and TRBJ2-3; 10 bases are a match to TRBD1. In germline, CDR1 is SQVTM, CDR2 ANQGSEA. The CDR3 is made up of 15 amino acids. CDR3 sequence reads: CSATSGTGDTDMQYF. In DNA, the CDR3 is TGCAGCGCGACCTCCGGGACAGGGGACACAGATATGCAGTATTTT.

The CDR3 nucleotides are TGTGCCAGTAGTACCCCGGGGCGAAGACACGAAGCTTTCTTT. It codes for CASSTPGRRHEAFF. The gene calls are TRBV19 and TRBJ1-1; D may be TRBD1 (5 bases). Germline assignment: CDR1 LNHDA and CDR2 SQIVND (reference sequence). V was trimmed by 4 bases and J by 8 bases, leaving 17 bases between them. CDR3 length equals 14 residues.

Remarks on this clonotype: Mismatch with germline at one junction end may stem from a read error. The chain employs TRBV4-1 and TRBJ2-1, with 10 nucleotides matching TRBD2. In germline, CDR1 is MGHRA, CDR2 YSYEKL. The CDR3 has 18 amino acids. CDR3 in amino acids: CARSQASGRAGGYYEQFF. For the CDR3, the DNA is TGCGCCAGAAGCCAAGCCAGCGGGAGGGCCGGAGGCTACTATGAGCAGTTCTTC.

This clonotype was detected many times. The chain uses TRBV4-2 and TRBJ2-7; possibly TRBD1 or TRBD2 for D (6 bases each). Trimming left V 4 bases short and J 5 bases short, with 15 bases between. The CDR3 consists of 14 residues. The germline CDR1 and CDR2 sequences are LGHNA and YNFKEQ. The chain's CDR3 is CASSPLGGNDEQYF. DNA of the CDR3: TGTGCCAGCAGCCCCTTGGGGGGCAACGACGAGCAGTACTTC.

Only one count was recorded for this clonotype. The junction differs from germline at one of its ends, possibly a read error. This CDR3 is CAIIFQGRPGELFF. CDR3 bases: TGTGCCATCATTTTTCAGGGTCGGCCCGGGGAGCTCTTTTTT. The gene calls are TRBV11-1 and TRBJ2-2, with D perhaps matching TRBD1 or TRBD2 (5 bases each). From germline, CDR1 is SGHAT and CDR2 FQDESV (reference sequence). This CDR3 contains 14 residues. The variable domain in full, with the rest retrieved from reference TRBV11-1 and TRBJ2-2, is EAEVAQSPRYKITEKSQAVAFWCDPISGHATLYWYRQILGQGPELLVQFQDESVVDDSQLPKDRFSAERLKGVDSTLKIQPAELGDSAMYLCAIIFQGRPGELFFGEGSRLTVL.

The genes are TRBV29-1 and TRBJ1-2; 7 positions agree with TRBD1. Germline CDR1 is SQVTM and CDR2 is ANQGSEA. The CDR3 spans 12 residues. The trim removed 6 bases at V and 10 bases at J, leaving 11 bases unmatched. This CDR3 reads CSVATGQGDYTF. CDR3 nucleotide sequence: TGCAGCGTGGCGACAGGGCAAGGGGACTACACCTTC.

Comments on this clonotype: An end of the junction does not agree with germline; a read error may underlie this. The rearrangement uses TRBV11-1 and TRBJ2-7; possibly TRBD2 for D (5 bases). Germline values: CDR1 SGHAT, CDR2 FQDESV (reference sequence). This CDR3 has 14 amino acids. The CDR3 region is CASSPPAGRAELYF. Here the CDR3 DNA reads TGTGCCAGCAGCCCACCGGCGGGCAGAGCCGAGCTGTACTTC.

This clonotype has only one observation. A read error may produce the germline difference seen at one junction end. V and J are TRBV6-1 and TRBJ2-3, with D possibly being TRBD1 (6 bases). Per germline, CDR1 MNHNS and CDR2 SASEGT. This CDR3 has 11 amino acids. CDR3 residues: CAAQGLLVQYF. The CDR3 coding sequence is TGCGCCGCTCAGGGGTTGTTGGTGCAGTATTTC.

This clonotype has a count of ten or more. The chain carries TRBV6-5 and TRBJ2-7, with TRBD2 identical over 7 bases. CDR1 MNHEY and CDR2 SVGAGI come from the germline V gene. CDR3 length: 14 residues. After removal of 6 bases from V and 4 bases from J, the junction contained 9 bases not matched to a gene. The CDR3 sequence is CASRRGRESYEQYF. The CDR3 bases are TGTGCCAGCAGACGAGGGCGGGAGTCGTACGAGCAGTACTTC.

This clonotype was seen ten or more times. The CDR3 region is CASRPGLAGSEQYF. The CDR3 nucleotides are TGTGCCAGCAGGCCTGGACTAGCGGGAAGCGAGCAGTACTTC. The chain combines TRBV6-6 with TRBJ2-7; TRBD2 matches at 12 bases. V trimming: 6 bases; J trimming: 6 bases; junction bases outside the gene matches: 6. The CDR3 has 14 residues. Germline assignment: CDR1 MNHNY and CDR2 SVGAGI (reference sequence).

CDR3 sequence reads: CASGPTVNRYNEQFF. Here the CDR3 DNA reads TGTGCAAGCGGCCCGACGGTTAACCGGTACAATGAGCAGTTCTTC. The chain links TRBV11-1 to TRBJ2-1, with D tentatively TRBD2 (5 bases). CDR3 length: 15 amino acids. Germline CDR1 and CDR2: SGHAT and FQDESV (reference sequence).

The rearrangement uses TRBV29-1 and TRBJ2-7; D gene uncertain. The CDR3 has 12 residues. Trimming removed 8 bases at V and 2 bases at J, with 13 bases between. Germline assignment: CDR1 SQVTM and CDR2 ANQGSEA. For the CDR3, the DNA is TGCAGCATTGGCAGCTGGGCCTACGAGCAGTACTTC. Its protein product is CSIGSWAYEQYF.

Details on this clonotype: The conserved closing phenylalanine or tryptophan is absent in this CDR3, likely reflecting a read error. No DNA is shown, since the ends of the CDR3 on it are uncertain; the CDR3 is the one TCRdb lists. The CDR3 loop reads CASNSSWGQGVI. The gene calls are TRBV11-2 and TRBJ1-3; TRBD1, as called in the table, went unchecked against the DNA. CDR1 is SGHAT and CDR2 is FQNNGV in the germline V gene. The CDR3 length equals 12 residues, ends included.

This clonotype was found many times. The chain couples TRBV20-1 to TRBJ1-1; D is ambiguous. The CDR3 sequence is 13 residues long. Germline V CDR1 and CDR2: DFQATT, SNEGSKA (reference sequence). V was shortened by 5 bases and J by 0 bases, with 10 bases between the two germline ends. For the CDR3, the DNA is TGCAGTGCTCTGAGACCGGTGAACACTGAAGCTTTCTTT. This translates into CSALRPVNTEAFF.

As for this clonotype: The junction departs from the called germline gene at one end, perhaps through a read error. The CDR3 DNA sequence: TGTGCCAGCAGCCGTCGACTAGCGGGCTCCACCGGGGAGCTGTTCTTT. It encodes CASSRRLAGSTGELFF. The rearrangement joins TRBV7-2 to TRBJ2-2; TRBD2 aligns across 10 bases. The CDR3 has 16 residues. Germline V CDR1 and CDR2: SGHTA, FQGNSA.